This is a list of T cell receptor beta chains from one sample in a study of cytomegalovirus exposure and HLA in healthy donors. The table came from immunoSEQ multiplex PCR; TCRdb's copy has only in-frame clones and leaves some out. The table lists a few hundred thousand clones, roughly four fifths of them singletons, with roughly 0.58% in the top ten. Material for sequencing was PBMCs. These TCRs come from a woman in her 40s in good health and CMV-seronegative. Each CDR3 is given with its conserved first and last residue. The D gene is left open where the match is weak. The size field is filled for only some rows; it gives once, few, many or a size class.

D,V,J,size,DNA,CDR3
TRBD1,TRBV5-4,TRBJ2-7,-,TGTGCCAGCAGCTCTCCTGGCAGGACAGGGTTCTCCGAGCAGTACTTC,CASSSPGRTGFSEQYF
TRBD1,TRBV15,TRBJ1-2,once,TGTGCCACCAGCGACAGATTGAGGACAGGGGGTGGCTACCCCTTC,CATSDRLRTGGGYPF
TRBD2,TRBV10-3,TRBJ2-4,-,TGTGCCATCAGTGAGTCCTGGACTAGCGGGGGCCCGGATCGTAAAAACATTCAGTACTTC,CAISESWTSGGPDRKNIQYF
TRBD2,TRBV30,TRBJ2-1,-,TGTGCCTGGAGTGGACTAGCGGGTAATGAGCAGTTCTTC,CAWSGLAGNEQFF
TRBD1,TRBV4-3,TRBJ2-6,few,TGCGCCAGCAGCCAAGTCCCTGCTACCGGGACAGCGTTCTCTGGGGCCAACGTCCTGACTTTC,CASSQVPATGTAFSGANVLTF
-,TRBV19,TRBJ2-7,-,TGTGCCAGTAGTATGCAGGGCGTCCACGAGCAGTACTTC,CASSMQGVHEQYF
-,TRBV7-3,TRBJ1-6,-,TGTGCCAGCAGCCTCTCGGCGGGTTATAATTCACCCCTCCACTTT,CASSLSAGYNSPLHF
TRBD1,TRBV2,TRBJ2-3,-,TGTGCCAGCAGTGGACAGGGGGGAACTTCAGATACGCAGTATTTT,CASSGQGGTSDTQYF
TRBD2,TRBV6-1,TRBJ2-4,once,TGTGCCAGCAGTGAATGGCTAGCGGGGATGTCAAACATTCAGTACTTC,CASSEWLAGMSNIQYF
-,TRBV30,TRBJ2-7,-,TGTGCCTGGAGTGTACAGGCTTACTACGAGCAGTACTTC,CAWSVQAYYEQYF
-,TRBV4-1,TRBJ1-2,-,TGCGCCAGCAGCCAAGTTCGGGGGAGCTATGGCTACACCTTC,CASSQVRGSYGYTF
-,TRBV30,TRBJ1-1,-,TGTGCCTCCGCAAGGGGGAACACTGAAGCTTTCTTT,CASARGNTEAFF
-,TRBV9,TRBJ1-6,-,TGTGCCAGCAGCGTAGCAGGTTATGATTCACCCCTCCACTTT,CASSVAGYDSPLHF
-,TRBV7-3,TRBJ1-1,-,TGTGCCAGCAGCACGTCCGGGACTTCCGAAGCTTTCTTT,CASSTSGTSEAFF
-,TRBV5-1,TRBJ1-1,-,TGCGCCAGCAGCTTGGTTGGGGGGGCTAACACTGAAGCTTTCTTT,CASSLVGGANTEAFF
-,TRBV11-2,TRBJ1-1,-,TGTGCCAGCAGCTCTGACAGGAACACTGAAGCTTTCTTT,CASSSDRNTEAFF
-,TRBV7-7,TRBJ2-2,-,TGTGCTAGCGGCGGGGAGAGGGCGGCCGGGGAGCTGTTTTTT,CASGGERAAGELFF
TRBD1,TRBV5-1,TRBJ1-4,-,TGCGCCAGCAGGGGACAGGGGGCGGCCATTGAAAAACTGTTTTTT,CASRGQGAAIEKLFF
-,TRBV14,TRBJ1-6,few,TGTGCCAGCAGCCAAGATTTCGAGAGCTCCTATAATTCACCCCTCCACTTT,CASSQDFESSYNSPLHF
-,TRBV19,TRBJ2-2,once,TGTGCCAGTAGTACCGTGACAGGAGGCACCGGGGAGCTGTTTTTT,CASSTVTGGTGELFF